The next 20 T cell receptor beta chains were all read from a single sample in a study of CD8+CD57+ T cells in acquired aplastic anemia (dated by TCRdb to the late 2010s). TCRdb lists the instrument as Illumina HiSeq 2000. Profiling of TCR beta VDJ combinations and CDR3 sequences used genomic DNA as the template. The raw public data were reprocessed by TCRdb itself: fastp quality trimming at Q25, MiXCR clonotype calling, in-frame beta chains only. Each CDR3 protein appears once, grouped with its most common genes and DNA. The sample profile shows about 180,000 distinct CDR3 sequences; more than 60% of them were found once. The ten top clones hold 40% to 50% of the sample. Flow cytometry had shown CD8+CD57+ cell expansion in the patients selected for sequencing. Material for sequencing was sorted CD4+, CD8+, or CD8+CD57+ T cells (not recorded which) from PBMCs. Source of these receptors: a human donor with aplastic anemia.

The chain couples TRBV12-5 to TRBJ2-7, with 8 bases fitting TRBD1. Trimming cost V 1 base and J 4 bases; bases outside gene matches: 3. Germline CDR1 reads LGHNT; CDR2 reads FRNRAP. The CDR3 has 14 amino acids. Here the CDR3 reads CASGLEQGGYEQYF. The CDR3 DNA is TGTGCTAGTGGTTTGGAACAGGGGGGATACGAGCAGTACTTC.

This clonotype was seen a single time. The V gene is TRBV9, the J gene TRBJ1-1; possible D gene TRBD1, 6 bases. This CDR3 region has 16 residues. V was clipped by 8 bases and J by 3 bases, with 23 bases between them. Germline CDR1 reads SGDLS; CDR2 reads YYNGEE. The CDR3 protein is CARSHYRDTYDTEAFF. The CDR3 DNA reads as TGTGCCAGAAGTCATTACCGGGACACGTACGACACTGAAGCTTTCTTT.

This clonotype was picked up a small number of times. The rearrangement uses TRBV15 and TRBJ1-3; weak D call: TRBD1 (5 bases). CDR3 length: 15 residues. Germline assignment: CDR1 LNHNV and CDR2 YYDKDF (reference sequence). V gave up 0 bases and J gave up 3 bases, with 9 bases separating them. The CDR3 here is CATSRDQGGGNTIYF. The CDR3 DNA follows: TGTGCCACCAGCAGAGATCAGGGCGGTGGAAACACCATATATTTT.

This clonotype was detected many times. The chain recombines TRBV27 with TRBJ2-7; D gene unclear. The V end was cut by 2 bases, the J end by 3 bases, with 14 bases between. Germline V lookup: CDR1 MNHEY, CDR2 SMNVEV (reference sequence). This CDR3 spans 15 amino acids. The CDR3 DNA is TGTGCCAGCAGTTTAAGGTATAGCCCGGGCTACGAGCAGTACTTC. Translating it yields CASSLRYSPGYEQYF.

The rearrangement links TRBV2 to TRBJ2-1, with 8 bases aligning to TRBD2. CDR3 size: 16 residues. Per the germline V gene, CDR1 is SNHLY and CDR2 is FYNNEI. Trimming took 6 bases from V and 1 from J; bases not matched to a gene: 8. As DNA, the CDR3 is TGTGCCAGCAGCTTGCCCAGCGGGAGTTCCTACAATGAGCAGTTCTTC. Protein product: CASSLPSGSSYNEQFF. Variable domain in full (rest from reference TRBV2 and TRBJ2-1): EPEVTQTPSHQVTQMGQEVILRCVPISNHLYFYWYRQILGQKVEFLVSFYNNEISEKSEIFDDQFSVERPDGSNFTLKIRSTKLEDSAMYFCASSLPSGSSYNEQFFGPGTRLTVL.

This clonotype was seen repeatedly, ten times or more. This chain joins TRBV14 and TRBJ2-2; TRBD1 aligns across 9 bases. The junction had 8 bases not matched to a gene; V was cut back by 0 bases and J by 6 bases. The CDR3 extends over 17 amino acids. Germline CDR1 SGHDN, CDR2 FVKESK. CDR3 residues: CASSQDRDREIPGELFF. DNA for the CDR3: TGTGCCAGCAGCCAAGATAGGGACAGGGAAATCCCCGGGGAGCTGTTTTTT.

The chain employs TRBV7-8 and TRBJ2-7; no clear D. Germline lookup yields CDR1 SGHVS and CDR2 FQNEAQ. Trimming stripped 5 bases from V and 2 bases from J, with 7 bases between. The CDR3 spans 12 residues. The CDR3 here is CASSADAYEQYF. For the CDR3, the DNA is TGTGCCAGCAGCGCCGATGCCTACGAGCAGTACTTC.

This clonotype was seen many times. The DNA is omitted, as the CDR3 cannot be located on it reliably, and the CDR3 follows TCRdb's listing. The CDR3 region is CASTWGTGSTTF. The chain links TRBV19 to TRBJ1-2; TRBD1 is taken as the D call from the table, unchecked against the DNA. The CDR3 length is 12 residues, termini included. Per germline, CDR1 LNHDA and CDR2 SQIVND (reference sequence).

The chain has TRBV6-4 and TRBJ2-3; D is ambiguous. The germline gives CDR1 MRHNA, CDR2 SNTAGT. There are 13 residues in the CDR3. The V gene lost 4 bases and the J gene lost 0 bases, with 5 bases spanning the gap. The CDR3 sequence: CASSGESTDTQYF. In DNA form, the CDR3 reads TGTGCCAGCAGTGGCGAGAGCACAGATACGCAGTATTTT.

The genes are TRBV20-1 and TRBJ2-7, with TRBD2 identical over 8 bases. Trimming cost V 6 bases and J 3 bases; bases outside gene matches: 13. This CDR3 comprises 15 residues. Germline loops: CDR1 DFQATT, CDR2 SNEGSKA (reference sequence). CDR3 DNA: TGCAGTGCCGAGGGTCTTTTGCGGGAGGACTACGAGCAGTACTTC. Its translation: CSAEGLLREDYEQYF.

This chain uses TRBV7-2 with TRBJ2-3, with TRBD1 matching 7 bases. The CDR3 runs 16 residues. Looked up from germline, CDR1 is SGHTA and CDR2 is FQGNSA. The V gene end was trimmed by 5 bases and the J gene end by 1 base; junction bases not matched to a gene: 9. The chain's CDR3 is CASSPAIGQGTDTQYF. As DNA, the CDR3 is TGTGCCAGCAGCCCAGCCATTGGACAGGGCACAGATACGCAGTATTTT.

This clonotype has just a few counts. The rearrangement uses TRBV7-9 and TRBJ2-7; the match to TRBD1 covers 8 bases. The CDR3 runs 15 residues. The junction had 7 bases not matched to a gene; V was cut back by 6 bases and J by 0 bases. CDR1 SEHNR and CDR2 FQNEAQ come from the germline V gene (reference sequence). The CDR3 DNA is TGTGCCAGCAGTGACCGGGACAGGAGCTCCTACGAGCAGTACTTC. Translated, it gives CASSDRDRSSYEQYF.

The chain has TRBV7-6 and TRBJ2-2, with TRBD1 as a possible D gene (6 bases). There are 18 residues in the CDR3. Looked up from germline, CDR1 is SGHVS and CDR2 is FNYEAQ. V lost 4 bases and J lost 4, with 22 bases in between. The DNA of the CDR3 is TGTGCCAGCAGCTCAGGGGCAGGGACGGACCCGGGCACCGGGGAGCTGTTTTTT. Its translation is CASSSGAGTDPGTGELFF.

The chain has TRBV19 and TRBJ2-2, with TRBD1 as a possible D gene (6 bases). Germline CDR1 and CDR2: LNHDA and SQIVND (reference sequence). Trimming pared 1 base from V and 3 bases from J, leaving 9 bases between. The CDR3 contains 15 residues. CDR3 region: CASSIVQGDTGELFF. The CDR3 DNA reads as TGTGCCAGTAGTATAGTACAGGGTGACACCGGGGAGCTGTTTTTT.

V gene TRBV7-2 combines with J gene TRBJ1-2, with TRBD1 matching over 7 bases. V was pared by 0 bases and J by 1 base, with 8 bases of the junction left unmatched. Germline V gene sequence: CDR1 SGHTA, CDR2 FQGNSA. This CDR3 region has 17 residues. The CDR3 region has the DNA TGTGCCAGCAGCTTAGCCCGGGAACAGGGGATTAACTATGGCTACACCTTC. Residues: CASSLAREQGINYGYTF.

V gene TRBV29-1 combines with J gene TRBJ2-3; 12 nucleotides agree with TRBD1. Trimming removed 1 base from V and 4 bases from J; junction bases left unmatched: 6. The CDR3 is made up of 16 amino acids. Looked up from germline, CDR1 is SQVTM and CDR2 is ANQGSEA. The CDR3 loop is CSVEVGTGGASDTQYF. As DNA, the CDR3 is TGCAGCGTTGAAGTAGGGACAGGGGGCGCATCAGATACGCAGTATTTT.

This chain connects TRBV2 to TRBJ2-3; D may be TRBD1 or TRBD2 (6 bases each). Germline V gene sequence: CDR1 SNHLY, CDR2 FYNNEI. CDR3 size: 18 residues. Trimming stripped 4 bases from V and 0 bases from J, with 20 bases between. CDR3 nucleotide sequence: TGTGCCAGCAGTGGAAGGGGGGTAGCGGCGACTAGCACAGATACGCAGTATTTT. Translated, it gives CASSGRGVAATSTDTQYF.

The chain uses TRBV6-5 and TRBJ1-2; D possibly corresponds to TRBD1 (6 bases). Trimming stripped 10 bases from V and 1 base from J, with 13 bases between. The CDR3 extends over 13 amino acids. Per germline, CDR1 MNHEY and CDR2 SVGAGI. The CDR3 here is CAIQDSVNYGYTF. CDR3 nucleotide sequence: TGTGCCATCCAGGACAGTGTTAACTATGGCTACACCTTC.

This chain uses TRBV10-2 with TRBJ1-1; 7 bases are shared with TRBD1. This CDR3 is built from 14 residues. The germline gives CDR1 WSHSY, CDR2 SAAADI. Trimming at V came to 6 bases and at J to 3 bases, leaving 7 bases not matched to a gene. The CDR3 reads CASRQGPMDTEAFF. In DNA form, the CDR3 reads TGCGCCAGCAGACAGGGGCCCATGGACACTGAAGCTTTCTTT.

This clonotype was detected many times. The V call is TRBV11-2, the J call TRBJ1-1, with D tentatively TRBD1 (6 bases). The CDR3 runs to 11 residues. The germline V gene has CDR1 SGHAT and CDR2 FQNNGV. The germline V and J ends were trimmed by 6 bases and 4 bases, with 6 bases remaining between them. The CDR3 protein is CASRGGTEAFF. Written as DNA, the CDR3 is TGTGCCAGCAGAGGGGGCACTGAAGCTTTCTTT.